This entry lists 7 T cell receptor beta chains sequenced from one sample in a study of T cell responses to AZD1222 COVID-19 vaccine. The assay was immunoSEQ multiplex PCR, and TCRdb's table has in-frame clones only and misses some. The table has 200,000 to 250,000 clones, around 94% seen once; the top ten hold around 1.5%. The material sequenced was peripheral blood, taken 28 days after the second dose of the MenACWY control vaccine. The receptors come from an adult who received the MenACWY meningococcal vaccine as a control.

This chain joins TRBV3-1 (or the pseudogene TRBV3-2) and TRBJ1-2; D is uncertain. This CDR3 has 12 amino acids. Germline CDR1 LGHDT, CDR2 YNNKEL (reference sequence). V lost 0 bases and J 11 bases, leaving 10 bases between the germline ends. CDR3 bases: TGTGCCAGCAGCCAAGATGCGTTGCAATACACCTTC. Residues: CASSQDALQYTF.

This clone was seen a handful of times. The chain couples TRBV2 to TRBJ2-7; D possibly corresponds to TRBD1 (5 bases). V lost 7 bases to trimming and J lost 3 bases, with 13 bases between them. The V gene's germline CDR1 is SNHLY and CDR2 FYNNEI. This CDR3 has 13 residues. As DNA, the CDR3 is TGTGCCAGCACTCTCCCCGACAGCTACGAGCAGTACTTC. As protein: CASTLPDSYEQYF.

The chain recombines TRBV30 with TRBJ1-1; D remains unclear. This CDR3 comprises 13 residues. Germline CDR1 is GTSNPN and CDR2 is SVGIG (reference sequence). V was pared by 4 bases and J by 1 base, with 10 bases between. CDR3 sequence: CAWMGQWNTEAFF. DNA for the CDR3: TGTGCCTGGATGGGTCAGTGGAACACTGAAGCTTTCTTT.

The chain recombines TRBV5-1 with TRBJ2-7; the D gene is possibly TRBD1 (7 bases). The length of the CDR3 is 15 residues. The germline CDR1 and CDR2 sequences are SGHRS and YFSETQ. V was cut by 4 bases and J by 7 bases, with 21 bases left in between. CDR3 amino acids: CASSITGEAILEQYF. DNA of the CDR3: TGCGCCAGCAGCATTACAGGGGAGGCCATCTTGGAGCAGTACTTC.

This clone was seen only a few times. This sequence joins TRBV9 and TRBJ2-2; no clear D gene. The germline V gene encodes CDR1 SGDLS and CDR2 YYNGEE. V lost 0 bases to trimming and J lost 7 bases, with 4 bases between them. The CDR3 runs 12 residues. CDR3 nucleotides: TGTGCCAGCAGCGTAGGAGGCGGGGAGCTGTTTTTT. It yields the protein CASSVGGGELFF.

The V call is TRBV5-1, the J call TRBJ2-2; 7 bases map to TRBD2. V was pared by 5 bases and J by 0 bases, with 7 bases of the junction left unmatched. CDR3 length equals 16 residues. Germline V gene lookup returns CDR1 SGHRS and CDR2 YFSETQ. The CDR3: CASREVTSPNTGELFF. The CDR3 coding sequence is TGCGCCAGCAGGGAGGTGACTAGCCCGAACACCGGGGAGCTGTTTTTT.

V is TRBV12-3 or TRBV12-4 and J is TRBJ1-1; perhaps TRBD1 as D (5 bases). V lost 6 bases, J lost 4 bases, and 12 bases lay in between. This CDR3 contains 13 residues. The chain's CDR3 is CASSQGPGTEAFF. CDR3 DNA sequence: TGTGCCAGCAGCCAGGGACCCGGCACTGAAGCTTTCTTT.